What follows describes a single T cell receptor (beta chain). Other DNA sequences in this specimen translate into the identical CDR3. Produced via immunoSEQ multiplex PCR; TCRdb's table is partial and in-frame only. The sample comprises about 1 million clones, about three quarters of which are singletons, and 1.2% to 1.5% rests with the top ten. The CDR3 covers 14 residues. V lost 2 bases and J lost 0, with 5 bases in between. The germline V gene encodes CDR1 GTSNPN and CDR2 SVGIG (reference sequence). This sample is part of a study of shared clonotypes between healthy human individuals. Sequences were obtained from memory CD4+ T cells sorted from blood. Noted subset: CD45RA-negative fraction. The TCR sequence derives from a man in his late teens or twenties in good health. The chain is built from TRBV30 and TRBJ2-6; D remains unclear. In DNA form, the CDR3 reads TGTGCCTGGAGTCGAGGCTCTGGGGCCAACGTCCTGACTTTC. This gives the protein CAWSRGSGANVLTF.